One T cell receptor (beta chain) is described in this entry. A much larger clone differs from this one at a single base, so this may be a read error. This entry comes from a study of regulatory T cells in long-lasting Graves disease. This CDR3 contains 13 residues. Germline-derived CDR1 and CDR2 are MNHEY and SVGAGI. The time point: persistent/refractory GD, antithyroid drugs over 5 years with positive TRAb. Following extraction of RNA from PBMCs, that RNA was used to make the TCR library. Relying on iRepertoire HTBI primers and Arm-PCR of CDR3 regions, the team built TCR beta libraries. TCRdb processed the multiplex PCR reads anew with MiXCR; each CDR3 protein has one entry. Among approximately 360,000 distinct CDR3 sequences, roughly 20% were seen once, and the ten largest hold 25% to 30%.

The V call is TRBV6-5, the J call TRBJ2-7; D is ambiguous. The material was peripheral blood mononuclear cells (PBMCs), obtained when the disease was refractory, from a patient treated with antithyroid drugs. This TCR derives from a middle-aged woman with Graves disease. The CDR3 spells CTSSYSIQYEQYF. The CDR3 DNA follows: TGTACCAGCAGTTACTCGATCCAATACGAGCAGTACTTC.